Listed here is a single T cell receptor beta chain. Its antigen is still unknown. Per-nucleotide qualities are absent, and no much larger clonotype sits a single base away. This record comes from a study of OX40 agonist ivuxolimab in advanced cancers. In the study overall: The costimulatory receptor OX40 (CD134) was targeted by ivuxolimab, a fully human IgG2 agonistic monoclonal antibody. Intravenous ivuxolimab was administered to patients every 2 weeks at six dose levels: 0.01, 0.1, 0.3, 1.5, 3 and 10 mg/kg. Among the 50 to 55 dose-escalation patients, approximately 20 had hepatocellular carcinoma, some 15 melanoma, 9 renal cell carcinoma and 9 head and neck cancer. In the dose-escalation cohort, 70% to 85% of patients were male, and the mean age was around 65 years with a range of roughly 20 to 79. Prior anti-PD-1, anti-PD-L1 or anti-CTLA-4 therapy was permitted, and approximately 42% of dose-escalation patients had received checkpoint inhibitors. Three dose-escalation patients achieved partial responses, one with hepatocellular carcinoma and two with cutaneous melanoma. The point of sequencing TCRbeta in the periphery was to test whether ivuxolimab changed TCR sequence diversity and drove clonal T-cell expansion. The paper describes the monotherapy dose-escalation part (N = 52 patients) of the phase I trial of ivuxolimab.

For sequencing of the TCRbeta CDR3 region, genomic DNA was extracted from the sorted cells. The immunoSEQ Assay was used to sequence the TCRbeta CDR3 regions. In TCRdb, the immuneACCESS table is reduced to in-frame sequences with V and J assigned. These tables do not hold every clone; where another copy was compared, an unresolved V gene accounts for under half, and the others remain unexplained. This sample is represented by 50,000 to 75,000 clones; 90% to 95% of them were singletons. The ten largest make up approximately 18% of the sample. CDR1 and CDR2 are read off the germline V gene (reference sequence) as DFQATT and SNEGSKA. The CDR3 covers 11 residues, taking in both the cysteine and the phenylalanine. Only the CDR3 DNA stays, 33 bases, in frame from base 1. The trial excluded patients who had a history of autoimmune disease or were on systemic immunosuppression. Peripheral blood for TCR sequencing was collected from all dose cohorts at baseline, on cycle 4 day 1, and on cycle 7 day 1. Samples were obtained from an open-label, multicenter, first-in-human phase I dose-escalation trial of ivuxolimab. Adults with locally advanced or metastatic head and neck squamous cell, hepatocellular, melanoma or renal cell carcinoma were enrolled in the trial. Before TCR sequencing, CD4+ and CD8+ T cells were separately sorted from peripheral blood.

Overall study results and their limits: After ivuxolimab, more expanded clones were found on average in CD8+ T cells than in CD4+ T cells. Which antigens the clonally expanded peripheral T cells were specific for was not determined. In the 0.1-3.0 mg/kg groups, partial responders had among the lowest normalized peripheral clonal expansion, particularly in CD8+ T cells. At doses of 0.1 to 3.0 mg/kg, clonal expansion of both CD4+ and CD8+ blood T cells was observed from baseline to week 6. Low levels of normalized T-cell clonal expansion were also shown by some nonresponding patients.

The chain uses TRBV20-1 and TRBJ1-1, with the D gene not confidently named. The sample in question was CD4+ or CD8+ T cells sorted from blood, obtained in a trial of the OX40 agonist ivuxolimab. The source of this sequence is an adult with an advanced solid tumor such as melanoma, head and neck, liver or kidney cancer. The CDR3 reads CSGQPGTEAFF. DNA sequence: TGCAGCGGCCAACCCGGGACTGAAGCTTTCTTT.